This TCR beta chain stems from a study of OX40 agonist ivuxolimab in advanced cancers. The CDR3 has 14 residues. Germline lookup yields CDR1 SGDLS and CDR2 YYNGEE. The V segment lost 0 bases and the J segment 13 bases; nucleotides outside the gene matches: 7. Profiling relied on immunoSEQ multiplex PCR, and the TCRdb table lists in-frame clones only, not all of them. The sample shows under 40,000 clones, over 60% of them seen only once. The receptor was isolated from an adult with an advanced solid tumor such as melanoma, head and neck, liver or kidney cancer. This sample comprised CD4+ or CD8+ T cells sorted from blood, obtained in a trial of the OX40 agonist ivuxolimab. The V gene is TRBV9, the J gene TRBJ2-1, with 10 bases matching TRBD2. DNA for the CDR3: TGTGCCAGCAGCGTAGCTAGGGCTAGCGGGGGCCAGTTCTTC. Translation: CASSVARASGGQFF. The whole variable domain, remainder taken from reference TRBV9 and TRBJ2-1, is DSGVTQTPKHLITATGQRVTLRCSPRSGDLSVYWYQQSLDQGLQFLIQYYNGEERAKGNILERFSAQQFPDLHSELNLSSLELGDSALYFCASSVARASGGQFFGPGTRLTVL.